Listed below are T cell receptor beta chains from one sample, sequenced in a study of blood T cell repertoires in COVID-19. The method was immunoSEQ multiplex PCR; TCRdb's version includes in-frame clones alone and lacks a portion of them. The sample has 150,000 or so clones, approximately 90% seen once. The sequenced sample consisted of PBMCs or T cells enriched from blood (not recorded which). These receptors were collected from a man aged 50-60 years who had recovered from COVID-19. CDR3s include the opening cysteine and the closing phenylalanine or tryptophan. D genes are given only for firm matches. Size is stated for part of the rows, as once, few or many counts, or as a class when the clone is expanded.

d_call	v_call	clone_size	j_call	cdr3_aa	cdr3_nt
-	TRBV5-4	-	TRBJ1-2	CASSLTGRGYGYTF	TGTGCCAGCAGCTTGACAGGGAGGGGCTATGGCTACACCTTC
-	TRBV29-1	few	TRBJ1-4	CSVQRGEKLFF	TGCAGCGTTCAGAGGGGGGAAAAACTGTTTTTT
-	TRBV7-6	-	TRBJ1-2	CASSLEAGVGYGYTF	TGTGCCAGCAGCTTAGAGGCGGGTGTGGGCTATGGCTACACCTTC
TRBD1	TRBV6-5	-	TRBJ1-1	CASSYSIQGSTEAFF	TGTGCCAGCAGTTACTCGATACAGGGGAGCACTGAAGCTTTCTTT
TRBD1	TRBV28	-	TRBJ2-4	CASSFHPTGGGNIQYF	TGTGCCAGCAGTTTTCACCCGACAGGGGGAGGAAACATTCAGTACTTC
TRBD1	TRBV7-7	-	TRBJ2-2	CASSLGTGDTGELFF	TGTGCTAGCAGCCTCGGGACAGGGGACACCGGGGAGCTGTTTTTT
TRBD1	TRBV7-3	-	TRBJ1-2	CASSHSQGYGYTF	TGTGCCAGCAGCCATTCACAGGGGTATGGCTACACCTTC
-	TRBV11-2	-	TRBJ2-5	CASSFGSQETQYF	TGTGCCAGCAGCTTTGGCTCTCAAGAGACCCAGTACTTC
-	TRBV18	many	TRBJ2-7	CASSPTDSSREQYF	TGTGCCAGCTCACCTACAGACAGCTCGCGGGAGCAGTACTTC
-	TRBV13	-	TRBJ2-3	CASSTTAPDTQYF	TGTGCCAGCAGCACTACCGCCCCCGATACGCAATATTTT
TRBD1	TRBV2	-	TRBJ2-2	CASRRTGAYTGELFF	TGTGCCAGCCGGCGGACAGGGGCATACACCGGGGAGCTGTTTTTT
-	TRBV18	-	TRBJ1-2	CASSPENRPLGGYTF	TGTGCCAGCTCACCAGAGAACAGGCCCTTGGGGGGCTACACCTTC
TRBD1	TRBV19	-	TRBJ1-5	CASRTGVGQPQHF	TGTGCCAGTCGGACAGGGGTCGGTCAGCCCCAGCATTTT
TRBD1	TRBV5-4	-	TRBJ1-6	CASSSDRSYNSPLHF	TGTGCCAGCAGCTCGGACAGGTCCTATAATTCACCCCTCCACTTT
TRBD1	TRBV15	few	TRBJ2-2	CATTGTANTGELFF	TGTGCCACCACCGGGACAGCGAACACCGGGGAGCTGTTTTTT
-	TRBV7-8	-	TRBJ2-5	CASSKSEEETQYF	TGTGCCAGCAGCAAATCCGAGGAGGAGACCCAGTACTTC
-	TRBV13	-	TRBJ2-4	CASSLNWAKNIQYF	TGTGCCAGCAGTCTAAACTGGGCCAAAAACATTCAGTACTTC
-	TRBV19	-	TRBJ2-4	CASSIPDRQAVAKNIQYF	TGTGCCAGTAGTATTCCTGATCGACAGGCCGTAGCCAAAAACATTCAGTACTTC
TRBD1	TRBV7-9	-	TRBJ1-2	CASSLSQTGIYGYTF	TGTGCCAGCAGCTTATCCCAGACAGGGATTTATGGCTACACCTTC
TRBD2	TRBV7-9	-	TRBJ2-7	CASSQRGYEQYF	TGTGCCAGCAGCCAGCGGGGATACGAGCAGTACTTC
TRBD1	TRBV5-1	-	TRBJ2-3	CASKTGTGSTDTQYF	TGCGCCAGCAAAACCGGGACAGGGTCGACAGATACGCAGTATTTT
TRBD1	TRBV5-1	-	TRBJ1-3	CASSLRTGSGNTIYF	TGCGCCAGCAGCTTGCGGACAGGGTCTGGAAACACCATATATTTT
TRBD2	TRBV2	-	TRBJ2-3	CASSDAFSAGGDTDTQYF	TGTGCCAGCAGCGACGCCTTTTCAGCGGGGGGTGACACAGATACGCAGTATTTT
-	TRBV3-1/TRBV3-2	-	TRBJ1-3	CASSTSSVRSIYF	TGTGCCAGCAGCACCAGCTCCGTGAGGTCCATATATTTT
TRBD2	TRBV7-3	-	TRBJ2-1	CASSPQVAGVNEQFF	TGTGCCAGCAGCCCCCAGGTAGCGGGAGTTAATGAGCAGTTCTTC
-	TRBV24-1	-	TRBJ2-5	CATSGQGPGETQYF	TGTGCCACCAGCGGTCAGGGTCCCGGGGAGACCCAGTACTTC
-	TRBV19	-	TRBJ2-1	CASRSEGVSNEQFF	TGTGCCAGTAGATCGGAGGGAGTTAGCAATGAGCAGTTCTTC
-	TRBV7-2	-	TRBJ2-5	CASSLSGVQETQYF	TGTGCCAGCAGCTTATCCGGGGTCCAAGAGACCCAGTACTTC
TRBD1	TRBV5-5	-	TRBJ1-2	CASSQLTTGVAMMDTF	TGTGCCAGCAGTCAACTGACTACAGGGGTGGCTATGATGGACACCTTC
TRBD1	TRBV18	-	TRBJ1-2	CASSLDRDYGYTF	TGTGCCAGCTCACTCGACAGGGACTATGGCTACACCTTC
TRBD1	TRBV5-4	-	TRBJ1-2	CASSGVERTGITVGYTF	TGTGCCAGCAGCGGGGTCGAACGGACAGGGATAACGGTTGGCTACACCTTC
-	TRBV18	-	TRBJ1-2	CASSPTGGDGYTF	TGTGCCAGCTCACCAACGGGAGGGGACGGCTACACCTTC
-	TRBV6-1	few	TRBJ1-1	CASSEAYFTQAFF	TGTGCCAGCAGTGAAGCGTACTTCACGCAAGCTTTCTTT
-	TRBV7-8	-	TRBJ1-6	CASSERAGLYNSPLHF	TGTGCCAGCAGCGAAAGGGCGGGACTTTATAATTCACCCCTCCACTTT
-	TRBV20-1	-	TRBJ1-2	CSATHVGGYTF	TGCAGTGCCACTCACGTTGGTGGCTACACCTTC
-	TRBV9	-	TRBJ2-7	CASSPLSEGEQYF	TGTGCCAGCAGCCCGTTAAGCGAGGGCGAGCAGTACTTC
TRBD2	TRBV30	once	TRBJ2-1	CAWSLGLGDNEQFF	TGTGCCTGGAGCCTCGGACTAGGAGACAATGAGCAGTTCTTC
-	TRBV6-2/TRBV6-3	-	TRBJ1-1	CASSYHGQNTEAFF	TGTGCCAGCAGTTACCACGGACAGAACACTGAAGCTTTCTTT
TRBD1	TRBV2	-	TRBJ1-1	CASTGQGVTEAFF	TGTGCCAGCACGGGACAGGGAGTCACTGAAGCTTTCTTT
-	TRBV6-5	-	TRBJ1-6	CASIDREVISPLHF	TGTGCCAGCATAGATAGGGAGGTAATATCACCCCTCCACTTT
-	TRBV28	-	TRBJ2-1	CASSSYTRRNEQFF	TGTGCCAGCAGTTCCTATACTAGGCGCAATGAGCAGTTCTTC
TRBD1	TRBV15	once	TRBJ1-4	CATSRRTGEGEKLFF	TGTGCCACCAGCAGACGCACAGGGGAAGGCGAAAAACTGTTTTTT
-	TRBV18	-	TRBJ1-1	CASSPAGGVTEAFF	TGTGCCAGCTCCCCAGCGGGAGGGGTCACTGAAGCTTTCTTT
TRBD1	TRBV4-1	-	TRBJ2-4	CASSQAIWTGVSLAKNIQYF	TGCGCCAGCAGCCAAGCCATTTGGACAGGGGTTTCACTAGCCAAAAACATTCAGTACTTC
TRBD1	TRBV6-5	-	TRBJ1-6	CASSSDRPYNSPLHF	TGTGCCAGCAGCTCGGACAGGCCCTATAATTCACCCCTCCACTTT
-	TRBV29-1	-	TRBJ2-5	CSARDNGQETQYF	TGCAGCGCCCGAGACAACGGCCAAGAGACCCAGTACTTC